The entry below describes one T cell receptor beta chain. The data were taken from a study of technical replicates of blood from a handful of donors. CDR3 length equals 14 residues. V was pared by 2 bases and J by 5 bases, with 9 bases between. Germline CDR1 MNHNY, CDR2 SVGAGI (reference sequence). Profiled with immunoSEQ multiplex PCR; TCRdb holds only in-frame clones, not every one. The sample consists of some 75,000 clones, 90% to 97% of them appearing once. The origin of this receptor is a human donor in good health. The V gene is TRBV6-6, the J gene TRBJ2-2; D possibly corresponds to TRBD2 (5 bases). The material sequenced was T cells isolated from PBMCs. In nucleotides, the CDR3 is TGTGCCAGCAGTTACCCCGCGGGTACCGGGGAGCTGTTTTTT. Amino acids: CASSYPAGTGELFF.